This TCR beta chain was observed in a study of shared clonotypes between healthy human individuals. Only in-frame clones appear in the TCRdb table, and some are missing; sequencing was by immunoSEQ multiplex PCR. The sample lists 950,000 to 1,100,000 clones, about four fifths occurring once. Germline V CDR1 and CDR2: SGHRS, YFSETQ. V shed 4 bases and J 2 bases; nucleotides not matched to a gene: 5. The CDR3 has 15 residues. Input material: memory CD4+ T cells from PBMCs. As for subset: CD45RA-negative fraction. This chain joins TRBV5-1 and TRBJ2-7; 11 positions agree with TRBD1. The source of this sequence is a man aged 18 to 30 in good health. Some clones in this sample may be carry-over from other donors' samples. The CDR3 DNA is TGCGCCAGCAGCCTCCGGGACAGGGGGACCTACGAGCAGTACTTC. Its translation: CASSLRDRGTYEQYF.